These T cell receptor beta chains were read from a single sample in a study of T cell responses to AZD1222 COVID-19 vaccine. TCRdb's table, derived via immunoSEQ multiplex PCR, lists solely in-frame clones and lacks some. The data hold about 130,000 clones, with roughly 90% observed a single time. The sample consisted of peripheral blood, taken on day 0 of AZD1222 vaccination. Receptor source: an adult in good health. Each CDR3 is given with its conserved first and last residue. The order of the fields is V gene, clone size, D gene, J gene, CDR3 DNA, CDR3 protein. The D gene is left open where the match is weak. The size field is filled for only some rows; it gives once, few, many or a size class.

v_call: TRBV6-5; clone_size: .; d_call: .; j_call: TRBJ2-2; cdr3_nt: TGTGCCAGCAGTTCTCTAGCACCGAACACCGGGGAGCTGTTTTTT; cdr3_aa: CASSSLAPNTGELFF
v_call: TRBV19; clone_size: .; d_call: .; j_call: TRBJ2-7; cdr3_nt: TGTGCCAGTGCTAATGACGGTAGCTCCTACGAGCAGTACTTC; cdr3_aa: CASANDGSSYEQYF
v_call: TRBV5-1; clone_size: .; d_call: TRBD1; j_call: TRBJ1-1; cdr3_nt: TGCGCCAGCAGCTTCTCAGGGGGGATGAACACTGAAGCTTTCTTT; cdr3_aa: CASSFSGGMNTEAFF
v_call: TRBV18; clone_size: .; d_call: .; j_call: TRBJ1-5; cdr3_nt: TGTGCCAGCTCACGTTCCGACAATCAGCCCCAGCATTTT; cdr3_aa: CASSRSDNQPQHF
v_call: TRBV4-3; clone_size: .; d_call: .; j_call: TRBJ2-3; cdr3_nt: TGCGCCAGCAGCCAAGTCTCCCCCGACCTCACAGATACGCAGTATTTT; cdr3_aa: CASSQVSPDLTDTQYF
v_call: TRBV3-1/TRBV3-2; clone_size: .; d_call: TRBD2; j_call: TRBJ2-3; cdr3_nt: TGTGCCAGCAGCCTCGGTAGCGGGGGGGCAGTCACGCAGTATTTT; cdr3_aa: CASSLGSGGAVTQYF
v_call: TRBV11-2; clone_size: .; d_call: .; j_call: TRBJ2-3; cdr3_nt: TGTGCCAGCAGCTTAGGGGGGTTGTCAGATACGCAGTATTTT; cdr3_aa: CASSLGGLSDTQYF
v_call: TRBV9; clone_size: once; d_call: .; j_call: TRBJ2-5; cdr3_nt: TGTGCCAGCAGCCGATATCTCCAAGAGACCCAGTACTTC; cdr3_aa: CASSRYLQETQYF
v_call: TRBV6-6; clone_size: .; d_call: TRBD2; j_call: TRBJ2-1; cdr3_nt: TGTGCCAGCAGCGGAACTAGCGGGGGGGCCTACAATGAGCAGTTCTTC; cdr3_aa: CASSGTSGGAYNEQFF
v_call: TRBV15; clone_size: .; d_call: .; j_call: TRBJ1-5; cdr3_nt: TGTGCCACCAGCAGAGATCAAGAGGGGAGGTCCCTGAGCAATCAGCCCCAGCATTTT; cdr3_aa: CATSRDQEGRSLSNQPQHF